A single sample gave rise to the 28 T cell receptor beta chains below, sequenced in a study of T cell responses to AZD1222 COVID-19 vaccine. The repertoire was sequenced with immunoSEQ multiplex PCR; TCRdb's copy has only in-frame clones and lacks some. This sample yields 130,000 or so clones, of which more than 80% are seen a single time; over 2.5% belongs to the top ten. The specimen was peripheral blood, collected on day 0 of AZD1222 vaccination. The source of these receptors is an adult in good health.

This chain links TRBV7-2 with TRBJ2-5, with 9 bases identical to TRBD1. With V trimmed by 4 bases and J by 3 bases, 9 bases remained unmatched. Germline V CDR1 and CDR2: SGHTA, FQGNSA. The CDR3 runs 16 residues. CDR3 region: CASSSGPGTGKETQYF. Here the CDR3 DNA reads TGTGCCAGCAGCTCGGGTCCCGGGACAGGGAAAGAGACCCAGTACTTC.

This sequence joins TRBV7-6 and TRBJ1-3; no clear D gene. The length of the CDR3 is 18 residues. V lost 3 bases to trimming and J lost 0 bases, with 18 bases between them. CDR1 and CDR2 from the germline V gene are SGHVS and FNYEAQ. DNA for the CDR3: TGTGCCAGCAGCTTCCCGGCGGGCAGCAAGAGCTCTGGAAACACCATATATTTT. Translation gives CASSFPAGSKSSGNTIYF.

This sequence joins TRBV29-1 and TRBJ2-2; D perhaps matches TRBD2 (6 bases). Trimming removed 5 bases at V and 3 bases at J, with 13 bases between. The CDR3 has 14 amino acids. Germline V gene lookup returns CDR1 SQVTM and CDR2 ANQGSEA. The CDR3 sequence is CSVTAGRDTGELFF. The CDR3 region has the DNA TGCAGCGTTACTGCGGGGCGCGACACCGGGGAGCTGTTTTTT.

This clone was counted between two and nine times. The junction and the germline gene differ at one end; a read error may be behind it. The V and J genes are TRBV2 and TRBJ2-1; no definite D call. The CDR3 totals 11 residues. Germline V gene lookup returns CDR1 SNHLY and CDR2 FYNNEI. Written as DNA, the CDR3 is TGTGCCAGCAGTGAAGGGCAGGTTATGGTCTTC. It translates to CASSEGQVMVF.

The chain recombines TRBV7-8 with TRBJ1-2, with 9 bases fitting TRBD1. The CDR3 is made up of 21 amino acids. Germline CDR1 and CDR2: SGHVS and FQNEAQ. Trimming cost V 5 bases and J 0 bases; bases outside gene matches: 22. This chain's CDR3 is CASSPSRAPGTGNSPNYGYTF. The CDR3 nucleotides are TGTGCCAGCAGCCCCTCACGTGCACCCGGGACAGGGAACTCCCCTAACTATGGCTACACCTTC.

CDR3 in DNA: TGTGCCAGCAGCGATACTGGAAACACCATATATTTT. This encodes CASSDTGNTIYF. This chain connects TRBV9 to TRBJ1-3, with D hard to call. This CDR3 has 12 amino acids. CDR1 SGDLS and CDR2 YYNGEE come from the germline V gene. Deletions cut 3 bases from V and 2 bases from J, with 3 bases between.

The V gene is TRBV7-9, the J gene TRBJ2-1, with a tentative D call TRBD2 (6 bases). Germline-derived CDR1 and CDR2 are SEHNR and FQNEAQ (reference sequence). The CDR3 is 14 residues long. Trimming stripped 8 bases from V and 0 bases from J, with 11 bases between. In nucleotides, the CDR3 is TGTGCCAGCTCGGGCGGGAACTCCTACAATGAGCAGTTCTTC. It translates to CASSGGNSYNEQFF.

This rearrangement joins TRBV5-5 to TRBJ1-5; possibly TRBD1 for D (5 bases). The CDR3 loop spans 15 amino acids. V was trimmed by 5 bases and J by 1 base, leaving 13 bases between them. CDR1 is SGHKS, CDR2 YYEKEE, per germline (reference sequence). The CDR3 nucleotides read TGTGCCAGCAGTCCCCCGACAGCGAGCAATCAGCCCCAGCATTTT. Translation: CASSPPTASNQPQHF. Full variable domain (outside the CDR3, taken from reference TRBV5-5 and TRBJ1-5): DAGVTQSPTHLIKTRGQQVTLRCSPISGHKSVSWYQQVLGQGPQFIFQYYEKEERGRGNFPDRFSARQFPNYSSELNVNALLLGDSALYLCASSPPTASNQPQHFGDGTRLSIL.

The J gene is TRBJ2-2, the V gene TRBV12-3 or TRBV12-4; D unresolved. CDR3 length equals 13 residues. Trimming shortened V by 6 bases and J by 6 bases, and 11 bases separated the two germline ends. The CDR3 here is CASSYPKPGELFF. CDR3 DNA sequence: TGTGCCAGCAGCTACCCTAAACCCGGGGAGCTGTTTTTT.

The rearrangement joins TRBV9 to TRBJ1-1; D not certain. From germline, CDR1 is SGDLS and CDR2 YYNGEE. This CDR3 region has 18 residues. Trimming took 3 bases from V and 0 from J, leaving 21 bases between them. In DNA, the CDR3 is TGTGCCAGCAGCGGGACTGCCGGAGACCTTTCCATGAACACTGAAGCTTTCTTT. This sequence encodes CASSGTAGDLSMNTEAFF.

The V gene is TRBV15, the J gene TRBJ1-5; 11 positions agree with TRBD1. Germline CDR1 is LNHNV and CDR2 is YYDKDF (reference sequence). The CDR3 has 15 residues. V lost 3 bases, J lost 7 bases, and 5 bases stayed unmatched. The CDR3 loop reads CATSRDRGLRQPQHF. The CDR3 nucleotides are TGTGCCACCAGCAGGGACAGGGGGCTACGGCAGCCCCAGCATTTT.

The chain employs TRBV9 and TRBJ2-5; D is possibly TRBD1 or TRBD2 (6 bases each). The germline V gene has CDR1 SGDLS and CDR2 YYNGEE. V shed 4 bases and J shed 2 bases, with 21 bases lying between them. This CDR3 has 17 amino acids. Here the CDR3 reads CASSPSGAIGPQETQYF. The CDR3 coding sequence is TGTGCCAGCAGCCCATCGGGGGCGATCGGGCCACAAGAGACCCAGTACTTC.

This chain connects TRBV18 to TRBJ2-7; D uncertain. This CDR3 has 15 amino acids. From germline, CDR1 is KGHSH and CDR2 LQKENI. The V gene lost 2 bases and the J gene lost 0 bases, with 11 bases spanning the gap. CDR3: CASSPYRTVSYEQYF. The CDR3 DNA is TGTGCCAGCTCACCATATCGAACAGTCTCCTACGAGCAGTACTTC. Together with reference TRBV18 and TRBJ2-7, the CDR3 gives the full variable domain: NAGVMQNPRHLVRRRGQEARLRCSPMKGHSHVYWYRQLPEEGLKFMVYLQKENIIDESGMPKERFSAEFPKEGPSILRIQQVVRGDSAAYFCASSPYRTVSYEQYFGPGTRLTVT.

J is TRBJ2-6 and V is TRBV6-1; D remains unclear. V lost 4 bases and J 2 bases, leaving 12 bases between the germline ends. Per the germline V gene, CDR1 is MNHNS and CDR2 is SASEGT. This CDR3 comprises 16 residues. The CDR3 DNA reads TGTGCCAGCAGTGCCTCCTTATTCCCTGGGGCCAACGTCCTGACTTTC. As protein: CASSASLFPGANVLTF.

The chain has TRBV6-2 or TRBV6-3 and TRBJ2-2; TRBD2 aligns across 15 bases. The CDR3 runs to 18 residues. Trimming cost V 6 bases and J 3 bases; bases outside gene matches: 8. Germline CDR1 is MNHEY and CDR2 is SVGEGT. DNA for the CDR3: TGTGCCAGCAGCCGACGGACTAGCGGGGGGGCTGACACCGGGGAGCTGTTTTTT. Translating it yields CASSRRTSGGADTGELFF.

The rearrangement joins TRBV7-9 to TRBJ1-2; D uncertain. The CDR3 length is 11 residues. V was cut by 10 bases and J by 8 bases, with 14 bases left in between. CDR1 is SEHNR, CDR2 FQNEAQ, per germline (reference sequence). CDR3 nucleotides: TGTGCCATCCCAATGGCGAGGGGCTACACCTTC. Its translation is CAIPMARGYTF.

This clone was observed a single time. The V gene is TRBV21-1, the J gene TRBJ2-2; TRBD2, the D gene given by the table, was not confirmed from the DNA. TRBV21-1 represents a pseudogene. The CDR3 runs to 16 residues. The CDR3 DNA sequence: TGTGCCAGCAGCAAAGAAACTAGCTCGAACACCGGGGAGCTGTTTTTT. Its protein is CASSKETSSNTGELFF.

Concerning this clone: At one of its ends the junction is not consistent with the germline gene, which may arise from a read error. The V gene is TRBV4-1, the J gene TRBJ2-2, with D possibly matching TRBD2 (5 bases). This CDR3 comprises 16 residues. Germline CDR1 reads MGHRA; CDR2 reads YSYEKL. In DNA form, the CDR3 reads TGCGCCAGCAGCCAAGGATATACACTTCACACCGGGGAACTGTTTTTT. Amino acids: CASSQGYTLHTGELFF.

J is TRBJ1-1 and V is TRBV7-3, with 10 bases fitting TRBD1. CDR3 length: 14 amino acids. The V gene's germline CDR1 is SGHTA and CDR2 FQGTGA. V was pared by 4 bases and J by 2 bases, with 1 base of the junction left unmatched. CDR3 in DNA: TGTGCCAGCAGCTGGGACAGGGGCAACACTGAAGCTTTCTTT. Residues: CASSWDRGNTEAFF.

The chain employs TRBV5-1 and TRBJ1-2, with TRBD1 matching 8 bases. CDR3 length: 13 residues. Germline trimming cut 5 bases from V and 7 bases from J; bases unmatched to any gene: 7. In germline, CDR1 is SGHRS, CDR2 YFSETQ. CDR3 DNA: TGCGCCAGCAGAACCGGACAGGGATCTGGCTACACCTTC. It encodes CASRTGQGSGYTF.

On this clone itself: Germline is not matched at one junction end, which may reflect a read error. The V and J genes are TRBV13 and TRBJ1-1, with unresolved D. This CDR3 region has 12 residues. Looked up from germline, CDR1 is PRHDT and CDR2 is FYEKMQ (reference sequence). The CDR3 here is CASSFLNTEAFF. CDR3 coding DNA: TGTGCCAGCAGCTTTCTGAACACTGAGGCTTTCTTT.

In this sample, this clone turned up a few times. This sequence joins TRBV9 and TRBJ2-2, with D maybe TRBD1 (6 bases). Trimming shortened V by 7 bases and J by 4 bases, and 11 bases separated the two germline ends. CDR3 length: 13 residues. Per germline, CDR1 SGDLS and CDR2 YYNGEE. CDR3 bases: TGTGCCAGCGGAAAGGACAGCACCGGGGAGCTGTTTTTT. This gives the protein CASGKDSTGELFF.

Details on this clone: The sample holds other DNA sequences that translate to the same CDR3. Here the CDR3 DNA reads TGTGCCAGCAGCCGCACGGACAGTAGGAATTCACCCCTCCACTTT. It is translated as CASSRTDSRNSPLHF. The rearrangement links TRBV3-1 (or the pseudogene TRBV3-2) to TRBJ1-6; perhaps TRBD1 as D (6 bases). The ends were cut back, 4 bases at V and 7 bases at J, with 14 bases in the middle. Per germline, CDR1 LGHDT and CDR2 YNNKEL (reference sequence). The CDR3 is 15 amino acids.

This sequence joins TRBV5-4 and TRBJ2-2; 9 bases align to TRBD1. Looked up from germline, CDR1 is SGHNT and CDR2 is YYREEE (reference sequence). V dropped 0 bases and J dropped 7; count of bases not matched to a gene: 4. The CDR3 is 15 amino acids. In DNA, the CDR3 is TGTGCCAGCAGCTTGGACAGGGGGCTAGTCGGGGAGCTGTTTTTT. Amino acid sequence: CASSLDRGLVGELFF.

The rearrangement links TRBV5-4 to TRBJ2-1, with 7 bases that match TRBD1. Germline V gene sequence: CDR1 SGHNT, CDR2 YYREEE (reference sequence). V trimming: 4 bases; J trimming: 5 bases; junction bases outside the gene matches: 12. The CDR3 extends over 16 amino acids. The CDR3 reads CASSPYRQGGDNEQFF. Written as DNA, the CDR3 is TGTGCCAGCAGCCCTTATCGACAGGGTGGAGACAATGAGCAGTTCTTC.

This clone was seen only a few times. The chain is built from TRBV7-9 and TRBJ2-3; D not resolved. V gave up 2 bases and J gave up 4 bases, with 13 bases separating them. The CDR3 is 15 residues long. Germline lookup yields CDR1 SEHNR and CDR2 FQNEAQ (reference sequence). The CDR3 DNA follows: TGTGCCAGCAGCTTAATGGGCCTCCCCGCAGATACGCAGTATTTT. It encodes CASSLMGLPADTQYF.

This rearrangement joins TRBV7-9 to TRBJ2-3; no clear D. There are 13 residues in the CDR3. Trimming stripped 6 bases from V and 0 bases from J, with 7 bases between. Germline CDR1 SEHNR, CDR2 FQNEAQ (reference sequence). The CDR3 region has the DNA TGTGCCAGCAGGCTGGACAGCACAGATACGCAGTATTTT. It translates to CASRLDSTDTQYF.

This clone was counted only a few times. The CDR3 sequence is CASSFWDRNSPLHF. Here the CDR3 DNA reads TGTGCCAGCAGCTTTTGGGATCGGAATTCACCCCTCCACTTT. V is TRBV7-9 and J is TRBJ1-6; no clear D gene. The germline V and J ends were trimmed by 3 bases and 7 bases, with 10 bases remaining between them. This CDR3 is 14 amino acids long. Per the germline V gene, CDR1 is SEHNR and CDR2 is FQNEAQ (reference sequence). Looking up the rest from reference TRBV7-9 and TRBJ1-6 gives the full variable domain: DTGVSQNPRHKITKRGQNVTFRCDPISEHNRLYWYRQTLGQGPEFLTYFQNEAQLEKSRLLSDRFSAERPKGSFSTLEIQRTEQGDSAMYLCASSFWDRNSPLHFGNGTRLTVT.